These 5 T cell receptor beta chains were all obtained from the same sample, sequenced in a study of human T cells and chemical hapten exposure (dated by TCRdb to about 2021). To prepare the library, RACE was applied. Sequenced on a NextSeq 500. TCRdb ran its own pipeline on the public reads, namely fastp trimming at Q25 and MiXCR clone calling, and kept in-frame beta chains. Entries are consolidated by CDR3 protein sequence, retaining the most common genes and DNA. The sample profile shows roughly 360,000 distinct CDR3 sequences; roughly 4.8% of them were found once. Of the sample, 2% to 2.5% is held by the ten largest clones. The sample's time point label, decoded: patch test 1, 2 weeks after DPC sensitization. Explained via the paper, the treatment or condition label denotes: therapeutic diphenylcyclopropenone sensitization with weekly scalp DPC. The sample here was whole blood, taken in connection with sensitization to the hapten diphenylcyclopropenone (DPC). The receptors were sampled from a woman aged 50 to 65 with alopecia areata. Some clones in this sample may be carry-over from other donors' samples.

This clonotype showed up many times. Here the CDR3 reads CSAKQGASGNTIYF. In DNA form, the CDR3 reads TGCAGTGCGAAACAGGGGGCGTCTGGAAACACCATATATTTT. The rearrangement joins TRBV20-1 to TRBJ1-3, with TRBD1 matching 9 bases. Trimming removed 6 bases from V and 1 base from J; junction bases left unmatched: 4. The V gene's germline CDR1 is DFQATT and CDR2 SNEGSKA (reference sequence). The CDR3 is made up of 14 amino acids.

The sample holds many counts of this clonotype. The rearrangement links TRBV5-1 to TRBJ1-1; D gene uncertain. V lost 1 base to trimming and J lost 1 base, with 11 bases between them. The CDR3 extends over 15 amino acids. CDR1 is SGHRS, CDR2 YFSETQ, per germline. In DNA form, the CDR3 reads TGCGCCAGCAGCTTGTTGAGTTCTGGGAACACTGAAGCTTTCTTT. Amino acid sequence: CASSLLSSGNTEAFF.

V usage is TRBV6-2 or TRBV6-3 and J usage is TRBJ2-7; possibly TRBD2 for D (6 bases). This CDR3 spans 14 amino acids. Trimming removed 5 bases at V and 9 bases at J, with 20 bases between. Germline V gene lookup returns CDR1 MNHEY and CDR2 SVGEGT. The CDR3 loop is CASSPFVSGRRQYF. For the CDR3, the DNA is TGTGCCAGCAGTCCCTTCGTGAGCGGGCGTCGGCAGTACTTC.

This clonotype was found many times. The genes are TRBV7-9 and TRBJ2-7; no clear D. The CDR3 covers 12 residues. With 8 bases removed from V and 5 bases from J, the gap between germline ends came to 13 bases. Germline lookup yields CDR1 SEHNR and CDR2 FQNEAQ (reference sequence). The CDR3 DNA is TGTGCCAGCTCCCTGGGTAGGGACGAGCAGTACTTC. This gives the protein CASSLGRDEQYF.

This chain connects TRBV7-2 to TRBJ2-2; 13 nucleotides agree with TRBD2. This CDR3 comprises 17 residues. The J segment lost 5 bases and the V segment lost 4 bases, leaving 7 bases of the junction unmatched. In germline, CDR1 is SGHTA, CDR2 FQGNSA. Here the CDR3 DNA reads TGTGCCAGCAGCTCCGGACTAGCGGGAGTATCAACCGGGGAGCTGTTTTTT. This codes for CASSSGLAGVSTGELFF.